This record looks at one T cell receptor (beta chain) sequence and its context. Its antigen is as yet unknown. The V end lost 5 bases, the J end lost 4 bases, and 10 bases lay between the germline ends. The V gene's germline CDR1 is SEHNR and CDR2 FQNEAQ (reference sequence). CDR3 length: 13 residues. This sample was taken from a study of shared clonotypes between healthy human individuals. Study information: Donors were two women and three men aged 18 to 49.

Study results and limitations: Read depth was anticipated to influence clonotype sharing among donors. Rarefaction indicated that sorted-subset sequencing remained incomplete although depth was large.

Recent acute infections and vaccinations were absent in the healthy HIV-negative adult donors. The method was immunoSEQ multiplex PCR; TCRdb's version includes in-frame clones alone and lacks a portion of them. The sample lists about 1.5 million clones, approximately 98% seen once, with 0.45% in the top ten. Sequencing used naive CD4+ T cells sorted from blood. Documented subset: CD45RA+ positively selected. The TCR sequence derives from a man younger than 45 in good health. The chain carries TRBV7-9 and TRBJ2-3; the D gene is possibly TRBD1 (6 bases). The CDR3 bases are TGTGCCAGCAGCATACAGGGTGCAGATACGCAGTATTTT. This sequence encodes CASSIQGADTQYF. Full variable domain (missing parts from reference TRBV7-9 and TRBJ2-3): DTGVSQNPRHKITKRGQNVTFRCDPISEHNRLYWYRQTLGQGPEFLTYFQNEAQLEKSRLLSDRFSAERPKGSFSTLEIQRTEQGDSAMYLCASSIQGADTQYFGPGTRLTVL.